Sequencing of this TCR beta chain was carried out in a study of blood T cell repertoires in COVID-19. For the study at large: Sites in the United States, Italy and Spain provided acute and convalescent COVID-19 samples.

This CDR3 is 14 amino acids long. The germline CDR1 and CDR2 sequences are MGHDK and SYGVNS. J lost 7 bases, V lost 4 bases, and 9 bases had no gene match. As originally analysed: Scientists estimated how many nucleated cells there were by amplifying reference gene primers. Measured with immunoSEQ multiplex PCR; TCRdb has only the in-frame clones, and not every one. The V and J calls and clone size come from that table; D and trimming were worked out from the DNA. The sample carries roughly 100,000 clones, roughly nine tenths recorded once. The chain recombines TRBV25-1 with TRBJ1-2; 7 bases are a match to TRBD1. The sequence derives from a middle-aged man with acute or convalescent COVID-19. The specimen sequenced was peripheral blood. CDR3 in DNA: TGTGCCAGCAGTGCAACGAGACAGGGAGGTGGCTACACCTTC. Protein: CASSATRQGGGYTF.